This note documents a single T cell receptor (beta chain) sequence. Antigen specificity is unknown. The entry originates in a study of read filtering for tumor transcriptome and immune sequencing. Study summary: Mean patient age was roughly 72 years, range roughly 45 to 85; 16 to 20 male, some 14 female. By R-ISS, stages I, II and III held about 8, 16 and 7 patients.

Study-wide results and caveats: About four fifths of IR-seq clonotypes had a single read, yet these held 3% to 4% of reads. Compared with RNA-seq, IR-seq gave much higher clonotype depth and reliability.

The library was built from 400 to 500 ng RNA with molecular barcoded adaptors for alpha/delta and beta/gamma chains. TCRdb re-analysed the reads in MiXCR, keeping a single row per CDR3 protein. Of about 62,000 distinct CDR3 sequences detected, approximately 19% appear once; the ten largest clones hold about a tenth. The CDR3 has 13 residues. V shed 7 bases and J shed 4 bases, with 13 bases lying between them. The germline CDR1 and CDR2 sequences are MNHEY and SVGAGI. The rearrangement joins TRBV6-5 to TRBJ1-2; weak D call: TRBD1 (5 bases). The source material was a population of CD138-negative cells sorted from bone marrow. This receptor was obtained from a donor aged 40 or over with multiple myeloma. The DNA for the CDR3 is TGTGCCAGCAAACTAGGGGATTTCTATGGCTACACCTTC. Its translation is CASKLGDFYGYTF.